The TCR beta chain described here comes from a study of blood T cell repertoires in COVID-19 (TCRdb year 2020). About the investigation overall: The collaborator samples originated in the United States, Italy and Spain and spanned the acute and convalescent phases of COVID-19. The dataset comprised deeply sampled blood TCRbeta repertoires from subjects exposed to, actively infected with, or recovered from COVID-19. The samples were drawn from two sources: the first 160 participants of the ongoing ImmuneRACE study, and fewer than 1,500 subjects contributed by 6 global collaborators. Where available, HLA class I and class II types were obtained from metadata supplied by the sample provider rather than from assay-based typing. The prospective study material was composed of cDNA or gDNA derived from T cells, B-cell-depleted T cells, or PBMCs. The repertoires were released in a freely available public database meant as a resource for research on the immune response to SARS-CoV-2. Nearly every sample came with metadata listing a de-identified subject ID, COVID-19 status, age in years and sex. What the research found in general, with its limitations: The amount of clinical and demographic metadata varied by source and participant and was provided uncurated.

One collaborating source in Seattle enrolled patients while the patients were actively infected and followed the patients over time throughout the course of disease. Each collaborating institution followed its own protocols to collect whole blood in K2EDTA tubes. For TCRbeta analysis, collaborator samples were shipped as frozen whole blood, as isolated PBMCs, or as DNA extracted from either sample type. Trimmed from V: 8 bases; trimmed from J: 4 bases; junction bases lacking a gene match: 11. There are 15 amino acids in the CDR3, from cysteine to phenylalanine inclusive. Only the CDR3 DNA stays, 45 bases, in frame from base 1. CDR1 and CDR2 are read off the germline V gene as SNHLY and FYNNEI. Comment on this clone: Its antigen has not been determined. No quality values exist for individual bases; no much larger clone is one base distant.

TCRbeta CDR3 regions were amplified from genomic DNA using the immunoSEQ Assay, a bias-controlled multiplex PCR. The published analysis was carried out like this. The number of nucleated cells in each sample was estimated from the amplification of reference gene primers within the assay. To quantify the absolute abundance of each unique TCRbeta CDR3 rearrangement, sequence reads were collapsed and filtered. For each sample, productive Simpson clonality was calculated as the square root of Simpson's diversity index over productive rearrangements. The table comes from immuneACCESS by way of TCRdb, which keeps in-frame sequences with V and J called. Part of the clones is missing from these tables; in studies checked, under half for an unresolved V gene and the rest for unknown reasons. That table furnishes V, J and clone size, whereas the DNA furnished D and trimming. In all, the sample holds some 130,000 clones, and around nine tenths of those were seen once. Jointly, the top ten make up roughly 4.5% of the sample.

Here the chain combines TRBV2 and TRBJ1-3; 7 central bases correspond to TRBD1. The source is a man aged 60 to 75 with COVID-19, enrolled during active disease. The sequenced sample was peripheral blood. The base sequence is TGTGCCAGCCTGGAGTCAGGGGGATCCGGAAACACCATATATTTT. It encodes CASLESGGSGNTIYF.